This T cell receptor beta chain appears in the sequencing data of a study of monozygotic twins with cystic fibrosis. Study-wide results and caveats: Unrelated CF individuals shared fewer identical clonotypes than monozygotic CF twins.

The V gene lost 0 bases and the J gene lost 6 bases, with 9 bases spanning the gap. The CDR3 is 13 residues long. CDR1 and CDR2 (germline): SGHRS, YFSETQ. In the case of this clone: Its antigen is undetermined.

Only in-frame clones appear in the TCRdb table, and some are missing; sequencing was by immunoSEQ multiplex PCR. The table records approximately 24,000 clones, 87% of them present only once. Sequencing was carried out using blood. V usage is TRBV5-1 and J usage is TRBJ1-2; D not certain. The clonotype originates from a woman in her thirties with cystic fibrosis. DNA for the CDR3: TGCGCCAGCAGCTTGGCTATCGCCGATGGCTACACCTTC. Translation: CASSLAIADGYTF.